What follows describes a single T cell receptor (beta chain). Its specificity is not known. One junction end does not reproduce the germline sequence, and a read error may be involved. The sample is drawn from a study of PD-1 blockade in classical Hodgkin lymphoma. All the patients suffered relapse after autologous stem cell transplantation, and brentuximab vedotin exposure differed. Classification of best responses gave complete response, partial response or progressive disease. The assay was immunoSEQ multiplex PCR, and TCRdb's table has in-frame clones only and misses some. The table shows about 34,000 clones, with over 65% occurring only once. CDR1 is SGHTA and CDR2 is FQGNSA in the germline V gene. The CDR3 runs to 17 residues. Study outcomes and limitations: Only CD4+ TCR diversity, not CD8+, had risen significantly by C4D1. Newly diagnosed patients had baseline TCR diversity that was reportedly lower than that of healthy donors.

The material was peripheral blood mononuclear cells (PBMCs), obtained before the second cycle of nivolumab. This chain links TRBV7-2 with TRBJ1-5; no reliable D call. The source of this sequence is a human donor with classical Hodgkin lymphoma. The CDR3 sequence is CASSFGLASGSTQPQHF. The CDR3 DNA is TGTGCCAGCAGCTTTGGATTGGCTTCGGGAAGCACTCAGCCCCAGCATTTT.